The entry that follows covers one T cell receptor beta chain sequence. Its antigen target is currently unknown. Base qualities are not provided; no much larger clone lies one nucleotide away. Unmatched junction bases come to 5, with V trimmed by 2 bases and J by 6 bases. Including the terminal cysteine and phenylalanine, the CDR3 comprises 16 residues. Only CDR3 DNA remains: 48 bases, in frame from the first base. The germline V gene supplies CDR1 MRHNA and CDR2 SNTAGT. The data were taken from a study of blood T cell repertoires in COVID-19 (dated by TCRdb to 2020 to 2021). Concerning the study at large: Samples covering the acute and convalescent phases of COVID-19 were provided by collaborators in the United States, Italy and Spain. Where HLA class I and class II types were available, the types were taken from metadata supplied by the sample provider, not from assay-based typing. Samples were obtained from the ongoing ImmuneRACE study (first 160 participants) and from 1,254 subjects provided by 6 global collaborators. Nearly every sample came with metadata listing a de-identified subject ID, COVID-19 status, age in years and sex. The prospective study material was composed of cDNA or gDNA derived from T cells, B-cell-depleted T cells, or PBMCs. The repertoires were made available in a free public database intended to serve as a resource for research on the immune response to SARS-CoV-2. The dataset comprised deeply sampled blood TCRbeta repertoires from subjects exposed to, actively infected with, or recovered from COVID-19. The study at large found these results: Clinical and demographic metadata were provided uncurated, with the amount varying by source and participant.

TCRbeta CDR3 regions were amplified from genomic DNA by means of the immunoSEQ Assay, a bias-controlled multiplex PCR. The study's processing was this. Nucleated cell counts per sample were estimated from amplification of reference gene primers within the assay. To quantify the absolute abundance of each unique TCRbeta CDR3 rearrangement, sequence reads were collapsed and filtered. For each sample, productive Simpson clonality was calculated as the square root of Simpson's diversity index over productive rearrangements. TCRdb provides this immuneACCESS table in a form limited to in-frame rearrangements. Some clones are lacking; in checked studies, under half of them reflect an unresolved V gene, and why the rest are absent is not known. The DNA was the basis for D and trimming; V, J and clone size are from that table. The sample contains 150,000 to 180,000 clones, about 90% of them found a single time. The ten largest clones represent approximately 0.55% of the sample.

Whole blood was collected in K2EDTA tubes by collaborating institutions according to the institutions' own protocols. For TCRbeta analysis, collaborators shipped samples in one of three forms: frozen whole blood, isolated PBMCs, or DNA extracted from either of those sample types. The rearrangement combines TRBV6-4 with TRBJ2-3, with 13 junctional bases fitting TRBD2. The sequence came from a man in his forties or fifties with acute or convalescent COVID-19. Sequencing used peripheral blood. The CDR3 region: CASSDGTSGTSDTQYF. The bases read TGTGCCAGCAGTGACGGGACTAGCGGGACCAGCGATACGCAGTATTTT.